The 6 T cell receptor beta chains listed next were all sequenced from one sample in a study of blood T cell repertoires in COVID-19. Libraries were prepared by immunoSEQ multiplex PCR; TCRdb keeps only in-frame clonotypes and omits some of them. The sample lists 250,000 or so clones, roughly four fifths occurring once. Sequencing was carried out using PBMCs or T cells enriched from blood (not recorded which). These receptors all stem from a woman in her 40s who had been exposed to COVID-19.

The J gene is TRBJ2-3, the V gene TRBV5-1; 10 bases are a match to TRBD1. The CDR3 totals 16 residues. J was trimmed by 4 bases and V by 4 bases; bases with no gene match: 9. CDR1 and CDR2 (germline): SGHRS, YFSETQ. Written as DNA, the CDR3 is TGCGCCAGCAGCCCTAGGACAGGGGGATCGGCAGATACGCAGTATTTT. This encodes CASSPRTGGSADTQYF.

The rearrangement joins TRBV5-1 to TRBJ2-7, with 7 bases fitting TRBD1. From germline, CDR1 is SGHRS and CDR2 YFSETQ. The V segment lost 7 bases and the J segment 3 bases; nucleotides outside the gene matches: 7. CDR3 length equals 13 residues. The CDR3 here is CASQTGRGYEQYF. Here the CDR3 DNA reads TGCGCCAGCCAGACAGGGAGAGGCTACGAGCAGTACTTC.

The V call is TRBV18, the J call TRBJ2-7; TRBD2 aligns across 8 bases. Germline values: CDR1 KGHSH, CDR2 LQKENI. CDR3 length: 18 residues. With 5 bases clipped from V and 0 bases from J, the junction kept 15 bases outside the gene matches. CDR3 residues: CASSGLGGADIPSYEQYF. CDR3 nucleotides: TGTGCCAGCTCAGGCCTCGGGGGGGCCGATATTCCCTCCTACGAGCAGTACTTC.

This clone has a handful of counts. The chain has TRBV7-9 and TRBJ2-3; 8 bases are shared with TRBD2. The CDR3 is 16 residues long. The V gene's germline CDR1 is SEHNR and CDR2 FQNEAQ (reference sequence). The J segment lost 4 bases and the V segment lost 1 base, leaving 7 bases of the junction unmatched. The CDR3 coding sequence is TGTGCCAGCAGCTTAGTGGGCGGGGGGCCGGCAGATACGCAGTATTTT. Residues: CASSLVGGGPADTQYF.

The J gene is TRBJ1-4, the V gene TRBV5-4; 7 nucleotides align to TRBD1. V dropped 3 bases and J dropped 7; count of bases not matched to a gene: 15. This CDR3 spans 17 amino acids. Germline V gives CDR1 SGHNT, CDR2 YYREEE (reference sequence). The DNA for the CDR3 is TGTGCCAGCAGCTCCTGGGGACAGACTGTTTTGACTGAAAAACTGTTTTTT. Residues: CASSSWGQTVLTEKLFF.

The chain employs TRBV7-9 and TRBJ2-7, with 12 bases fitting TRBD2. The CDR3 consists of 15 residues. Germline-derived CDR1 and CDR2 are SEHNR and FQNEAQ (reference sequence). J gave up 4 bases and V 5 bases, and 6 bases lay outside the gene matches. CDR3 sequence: CASSRLAGDFYEQYF. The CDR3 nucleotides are TGTGCCAGCAGCCGACTAGCGGGGGATTTTTACGAGCAGTACTTC.